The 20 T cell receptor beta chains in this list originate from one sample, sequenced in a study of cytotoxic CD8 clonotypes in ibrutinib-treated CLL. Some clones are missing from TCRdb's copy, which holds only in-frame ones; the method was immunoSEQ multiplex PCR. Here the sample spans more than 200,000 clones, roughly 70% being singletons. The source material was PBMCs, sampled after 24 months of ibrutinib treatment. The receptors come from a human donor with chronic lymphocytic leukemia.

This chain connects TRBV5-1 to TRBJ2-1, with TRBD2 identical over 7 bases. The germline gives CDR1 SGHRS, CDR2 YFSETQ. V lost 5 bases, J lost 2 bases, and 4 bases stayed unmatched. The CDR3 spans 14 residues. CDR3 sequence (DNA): TGCGCCAGCAGTCTAGCGGCCCCCTACAATGAGCAGTTCTTC. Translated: CASSLAAPYNEQFF.

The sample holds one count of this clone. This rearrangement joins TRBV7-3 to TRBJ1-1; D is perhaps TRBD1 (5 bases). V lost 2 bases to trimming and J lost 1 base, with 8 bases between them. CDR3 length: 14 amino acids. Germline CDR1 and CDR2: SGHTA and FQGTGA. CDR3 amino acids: CASSLEQANTEAFF. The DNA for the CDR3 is TGTGCCAGCAGCTTAGAACAGGCGAACACTGAAGCTTTCTTT.

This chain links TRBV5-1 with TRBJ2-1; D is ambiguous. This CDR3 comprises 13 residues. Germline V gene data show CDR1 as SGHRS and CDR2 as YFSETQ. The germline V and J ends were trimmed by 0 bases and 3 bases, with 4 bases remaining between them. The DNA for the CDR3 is TGCGCCAGCAGCTTGGACAGCTACAATGAGCAGTTCTTC. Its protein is CASSLDSYNEQFF.

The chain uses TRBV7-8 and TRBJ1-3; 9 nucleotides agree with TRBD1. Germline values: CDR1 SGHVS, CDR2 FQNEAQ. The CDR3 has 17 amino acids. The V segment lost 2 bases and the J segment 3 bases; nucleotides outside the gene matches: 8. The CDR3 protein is CASSLRETGGYGNTIYF. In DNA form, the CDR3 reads TGTGCCAGCAGCTTACGAGAAACAGGGGGCTATGGAAACACCATATATTTT. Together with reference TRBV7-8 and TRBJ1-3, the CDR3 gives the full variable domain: GAGVSQSPRYKVAKRGQDVALRCDPISGHVSLFWYQQALGQGPEFLTYFQNEAQLDKSGLPSDRFFAERPEGSVSTLKIQRTQQEDSAVYLCASSLRETGGYGNTIYFGEGSWLTVV.

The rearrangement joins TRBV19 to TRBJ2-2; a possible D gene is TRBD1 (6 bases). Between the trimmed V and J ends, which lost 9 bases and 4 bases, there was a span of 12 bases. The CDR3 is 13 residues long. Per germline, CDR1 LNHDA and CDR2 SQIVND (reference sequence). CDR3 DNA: TGTGCCAGCGAAACAGGGACCACCGGGGAGCTGTTTTTT. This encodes CASETGTTGELFF.

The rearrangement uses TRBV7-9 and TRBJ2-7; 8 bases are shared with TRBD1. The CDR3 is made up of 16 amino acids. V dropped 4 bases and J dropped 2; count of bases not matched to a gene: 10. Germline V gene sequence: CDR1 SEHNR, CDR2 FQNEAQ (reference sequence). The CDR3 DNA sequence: TGTGCCAGCAGCTCTCGAACGGGACAGGATGCCTACGAGCAGTACTTC. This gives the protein CASSSRTGQDAYEQYF.

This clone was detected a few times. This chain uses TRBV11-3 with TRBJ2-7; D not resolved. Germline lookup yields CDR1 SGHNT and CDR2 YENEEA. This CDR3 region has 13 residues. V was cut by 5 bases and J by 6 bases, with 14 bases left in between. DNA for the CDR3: TGTGCCAGCAGCGCCTCGGGCCTCCCCGAGCAGTACTTC. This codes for CASSASGLPEQYF. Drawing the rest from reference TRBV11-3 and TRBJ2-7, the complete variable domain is EAGVVQSPRYKIIEKKQPVAFWCNPISGHNTLYWYLQNLGQGPELLIRYENEEAVDDSQLPKDRFSAERLKGVDSTLKIQPAELGDSAVYLCASSASGLPEQYFGPGTRLTVT.

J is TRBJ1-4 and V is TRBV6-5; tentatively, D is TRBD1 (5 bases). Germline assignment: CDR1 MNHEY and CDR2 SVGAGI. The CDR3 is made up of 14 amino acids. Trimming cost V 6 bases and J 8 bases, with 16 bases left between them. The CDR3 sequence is CASRPGRKEEKLFF. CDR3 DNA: TGTGCCAGCAGACCGGGACGGAAAGAAGAAAAACTGTTTTTT.

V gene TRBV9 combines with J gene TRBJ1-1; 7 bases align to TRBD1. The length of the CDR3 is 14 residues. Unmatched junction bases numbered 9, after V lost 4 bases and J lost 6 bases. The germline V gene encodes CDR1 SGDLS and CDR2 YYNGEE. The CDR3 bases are TGTGCCAGCAGCCTAGCTCCGGGACAGCCTGAAGCTTTCTTT. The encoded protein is CASSLAPGQPEAFF.

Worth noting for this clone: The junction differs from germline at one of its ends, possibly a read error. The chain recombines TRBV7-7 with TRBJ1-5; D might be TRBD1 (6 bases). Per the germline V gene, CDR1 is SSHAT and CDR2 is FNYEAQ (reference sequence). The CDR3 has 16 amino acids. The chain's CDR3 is CASSPPGGQGSQPQHF. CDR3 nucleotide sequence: TGTGCTAGCAGCCCGCCCGGGGGGCAGGGTAGTCAGCCCCAGCATTTT.

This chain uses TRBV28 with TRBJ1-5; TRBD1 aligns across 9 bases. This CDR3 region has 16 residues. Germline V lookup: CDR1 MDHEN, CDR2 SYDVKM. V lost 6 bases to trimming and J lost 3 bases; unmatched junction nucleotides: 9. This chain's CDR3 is CASSYTGGYNNQPQHF. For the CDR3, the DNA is TGTGCCAGCAGCTATACAGGGGGCTACAACAATCAGCCCCAGCATTTT.

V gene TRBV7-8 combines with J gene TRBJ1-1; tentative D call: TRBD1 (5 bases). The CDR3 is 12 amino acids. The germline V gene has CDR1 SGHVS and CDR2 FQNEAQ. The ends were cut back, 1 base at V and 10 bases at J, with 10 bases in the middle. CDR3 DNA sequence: TGTGCCAGCAGCTTAGTTCAGGGTGGAGCTTTCTTT. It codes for CASSLVQGGAFF.

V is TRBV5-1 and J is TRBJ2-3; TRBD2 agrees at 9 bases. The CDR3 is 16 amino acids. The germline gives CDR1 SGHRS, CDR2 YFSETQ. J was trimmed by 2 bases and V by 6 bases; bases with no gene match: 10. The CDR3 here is CASKFLAGVTTDTQYF. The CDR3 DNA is TGCGCCAGCAAATTTTTAGCGGGAGTTACCACAGATACGCAGTATTTT.

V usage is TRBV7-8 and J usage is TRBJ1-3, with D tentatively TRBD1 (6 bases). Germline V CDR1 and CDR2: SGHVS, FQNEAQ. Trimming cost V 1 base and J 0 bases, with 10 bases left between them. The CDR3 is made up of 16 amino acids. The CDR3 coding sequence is TGTGCCAGCAGCTTAGTAGGGGGGTACTCTGGAAACACCATATATTTT. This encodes CASSLVGGYSGNTIYF.

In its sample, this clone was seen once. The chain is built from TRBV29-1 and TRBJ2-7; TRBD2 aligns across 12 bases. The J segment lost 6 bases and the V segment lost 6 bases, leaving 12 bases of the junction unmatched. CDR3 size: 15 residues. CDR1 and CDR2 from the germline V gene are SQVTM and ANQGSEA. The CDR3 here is CSVEEKTSGSSEQYF. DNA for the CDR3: TGCAGCGTCGAGGAAAAGACTAGCGGGAGCTCCGAGCAGTACTTC.

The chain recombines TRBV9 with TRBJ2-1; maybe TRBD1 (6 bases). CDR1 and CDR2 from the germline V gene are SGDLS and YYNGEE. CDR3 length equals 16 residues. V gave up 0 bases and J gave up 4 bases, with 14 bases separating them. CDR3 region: CASSVGGTSRYNEQFF. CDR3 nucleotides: TGTGCCAGCAGCGTAGGAGGGACAAGCCGTTACAATGAGCAGTTCTTC.

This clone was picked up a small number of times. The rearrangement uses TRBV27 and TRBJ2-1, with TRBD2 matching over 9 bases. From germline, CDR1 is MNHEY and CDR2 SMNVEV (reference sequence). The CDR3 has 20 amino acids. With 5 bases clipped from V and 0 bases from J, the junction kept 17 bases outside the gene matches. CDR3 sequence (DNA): TGTGCCAGCAGTCCCCTCCAAAGGGGACTAGCTGCTGGCTCCTACAATGAGCAGTTCTTC. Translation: CASSPLQRGLAAGSYNEQFF.

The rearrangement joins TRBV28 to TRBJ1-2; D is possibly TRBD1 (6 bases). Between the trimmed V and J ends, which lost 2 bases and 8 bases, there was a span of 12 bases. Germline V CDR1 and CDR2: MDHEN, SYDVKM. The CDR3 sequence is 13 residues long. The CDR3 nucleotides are TGTGCCAGCAGTTTACAATACAGGGTCGGCTACACCTTC. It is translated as CASSLQYRVGYTF.

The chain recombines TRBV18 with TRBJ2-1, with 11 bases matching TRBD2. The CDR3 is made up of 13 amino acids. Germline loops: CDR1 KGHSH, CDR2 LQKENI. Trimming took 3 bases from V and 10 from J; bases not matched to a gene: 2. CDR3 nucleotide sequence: TGTGCCAGCTCACCGCTAGCGGGAGGCGAGCAGTTCTTC. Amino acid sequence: CASSPLAGGEQFF.

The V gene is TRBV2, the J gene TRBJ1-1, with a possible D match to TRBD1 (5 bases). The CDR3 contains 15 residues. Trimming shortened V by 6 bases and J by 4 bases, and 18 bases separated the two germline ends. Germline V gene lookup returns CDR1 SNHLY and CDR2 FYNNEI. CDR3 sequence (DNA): TGTGCCAGCAGGATGCCATCACCGGGGGGCACTGAAGCTTTCTTT. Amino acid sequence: CASRMPSPGGTEAFF.